The entry below gives a single T cell receptor beta chain sequence along with its context. The data were obtained in a study of blood T cell repertoires in COVID-19. Original processing notes: Reference gene primer amplification in the assay estimated nucleated cell counts. TCRdb's table, derived via immunoSEQ multiplex PCR, lists solely in-frame clones and lacks some. V and J calls and clone size are copied from that table; D and trimming were computed from the DNA. The data contain about 270,000 clones, about 90% of them seen just once; the ten biggest clones take up under 2.5%. The V end was cut by 1 base, the J end by 5 bases, with 16 bases between. The germline CDR1 and CDR2 sequences are KGHDR and SFDVKD. This CDR3 comprises 16 residues.

What was sequenced was PBMCs or T cells enriched from blood (not recorded which). The origin of this receptor is a woman aged 55 to 70 who had recovered from COVID-19. This rearrangement joins TRBV24-1 to TRBJ2-5, with a possible D match to TRBD2 (7 bases). The CDR3 region is CATSDFRGAPGETQYF. The DNA of the CDR3 is TGTGCCACCAGTGATTTCCGGGGGGCGCCGGGGGAGACCCAGTACTTC.